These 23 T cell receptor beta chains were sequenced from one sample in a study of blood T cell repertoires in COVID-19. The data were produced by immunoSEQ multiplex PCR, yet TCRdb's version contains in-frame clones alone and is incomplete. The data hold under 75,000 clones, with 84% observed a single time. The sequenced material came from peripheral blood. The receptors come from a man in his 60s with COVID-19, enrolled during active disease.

The CDR3 nucleotides read TGTGCCAGCTCCCAGCCGGGACAGATGACAGATACGCAGTATTTT. This translates into CASSQPGQMTDTQYF. The rearrangement uses TRBV18 and TRBJ2-3, with 7 bases lining up with TRBD1. This CDR3 comprises 15 residues. The J segment lost 3 bases and the V segment lost 6 bases, leaving 9 bases of the junction unmatched. Germline V gene data show CDR1 as KGHSH and CDR2 as LQKENI.

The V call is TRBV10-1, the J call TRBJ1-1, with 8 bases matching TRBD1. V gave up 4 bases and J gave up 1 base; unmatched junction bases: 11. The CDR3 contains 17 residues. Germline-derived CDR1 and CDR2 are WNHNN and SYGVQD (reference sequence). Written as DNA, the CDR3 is TGCGCCAGCAGTGGGACAGGGTCCCCACTTGCGAACACTGAAGCTTTCTTT. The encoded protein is CASSGTGSPLANTEAFF.

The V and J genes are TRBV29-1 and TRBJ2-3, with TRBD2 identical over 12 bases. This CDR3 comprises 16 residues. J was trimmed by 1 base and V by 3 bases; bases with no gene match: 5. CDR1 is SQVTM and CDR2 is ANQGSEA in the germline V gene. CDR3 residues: CSVEASGRGGTDTQYF. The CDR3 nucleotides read TGCAGCGTTGAGGCTAGCGGGAGGGGGGGCACAGATACGCAGTATTTT.

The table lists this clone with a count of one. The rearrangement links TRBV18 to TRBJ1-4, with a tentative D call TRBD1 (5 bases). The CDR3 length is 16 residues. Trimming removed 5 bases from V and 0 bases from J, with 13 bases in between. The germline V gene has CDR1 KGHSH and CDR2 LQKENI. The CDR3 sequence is CASSSQTGATNEKLFF. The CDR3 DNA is TGTGCCAGCTCATCTCAAACAGGTGCAACTAATGAAAAACTGTTTTTT.

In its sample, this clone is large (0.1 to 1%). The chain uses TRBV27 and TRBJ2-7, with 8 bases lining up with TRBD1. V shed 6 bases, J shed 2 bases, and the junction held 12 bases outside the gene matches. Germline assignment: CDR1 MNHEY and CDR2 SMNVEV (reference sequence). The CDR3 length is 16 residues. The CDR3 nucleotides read TGTGCCAGCAGAGCCTACCCCCCGGGACAGGCCTACGAGCAGTACTTC. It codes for CASRAYPPGQAYEQYF.

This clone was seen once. The CDR3 protein is CASSIDLQGTYGYTF. The CDR3 DNA reads as TGTGCCAGTAGTATAGATCTTCAGGGGACCTATGGCTACACCTTC. The genes are TRBV19 and TRBJ1-2; D is perhaps TRBD1 (6 bases). CDR3 length equals 15 residues. Between the trimmed V and J ends, which lost 0 bases and 4 bases, there was a span of 12 bases. Per germline, CDR1 LNHDA and CDR2 SQIVND (reference sequence).

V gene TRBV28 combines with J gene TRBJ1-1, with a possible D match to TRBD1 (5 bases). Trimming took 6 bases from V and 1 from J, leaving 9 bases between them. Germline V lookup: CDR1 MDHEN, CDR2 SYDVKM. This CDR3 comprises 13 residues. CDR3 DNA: TGTGCCAGCAGGGACATCCCGAACACTGAAGCTTTCTTT. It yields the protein CASRDIPNTEAFF.

The CDR3 DNA reads TGTGCCAGCAGCTCTAGCGGGGGGGCCAGGAGTACTCTTTACAATGAGCAGTTCTTC. It codes for CASSSSGGARSTLYNEQFF. J is TRBJ2-1 and V is TRBV7-9; 12 bases are shared with TRBD2. CDR3 length: 19 amino acids. Losses at the gene ends were 4 bases for V and 4 bases for J; bases not matched to a gene: 14. Germline V gene lookup returns CDR1 SEHNR and CDR2 FQNEAQ (reference sequence).

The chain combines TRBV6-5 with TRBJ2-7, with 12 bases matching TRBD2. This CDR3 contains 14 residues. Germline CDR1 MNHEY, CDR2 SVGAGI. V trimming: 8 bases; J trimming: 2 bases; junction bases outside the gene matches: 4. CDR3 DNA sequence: TGTGCCAGCTCTAGCGGGAGGGGTACCTACGAGCAGTACTTC. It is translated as CASSSGRGTYEQYF.

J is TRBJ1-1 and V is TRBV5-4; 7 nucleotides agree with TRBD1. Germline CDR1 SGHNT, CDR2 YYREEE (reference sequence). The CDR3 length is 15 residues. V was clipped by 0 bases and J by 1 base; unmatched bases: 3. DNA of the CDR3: TGTGCCAGCAGCTTGGATAACAGGGGGAACACTGAAGCTTTCTTT. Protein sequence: CASSLDNRGNTEAFF.

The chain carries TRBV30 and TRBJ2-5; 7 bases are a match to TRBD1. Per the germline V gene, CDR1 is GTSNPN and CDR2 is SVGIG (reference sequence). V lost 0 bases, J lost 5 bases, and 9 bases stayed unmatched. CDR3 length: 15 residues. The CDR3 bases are TGTGCCTGGAGTGTACAGGGGTCAGAACAGGAGACCCAGTACTTC. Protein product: CAWSVQGSEQETQYF. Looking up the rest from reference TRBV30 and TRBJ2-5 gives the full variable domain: SQTIHQWPATLVQPVGSPLSLECTVEGTSNPNLYWYRQAAGRGLQLLFYSVGIGQISSEVPQNLSASRPQDRQFILSSKKLLLSDSGFYLCAWSVQGSEQETQYFGPGTRLLVL.

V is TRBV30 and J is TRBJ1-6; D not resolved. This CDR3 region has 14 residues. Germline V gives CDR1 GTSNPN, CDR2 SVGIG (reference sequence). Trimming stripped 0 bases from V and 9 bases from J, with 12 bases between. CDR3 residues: CAWSVSRMGSPLHF. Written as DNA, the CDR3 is TGTGCCTGGAGTGTATCCAGGATGGGTTCACCCCTCCACTTT.

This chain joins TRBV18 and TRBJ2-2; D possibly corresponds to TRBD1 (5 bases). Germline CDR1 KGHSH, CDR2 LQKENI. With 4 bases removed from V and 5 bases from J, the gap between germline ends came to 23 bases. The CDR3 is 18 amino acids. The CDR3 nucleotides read TGTGCCAGCTCACAGGAGTCGGGCAACAGGTTTTCTACCGGGGAGCTGTTTTTT. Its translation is CASSQESGNRFSTGELFF.

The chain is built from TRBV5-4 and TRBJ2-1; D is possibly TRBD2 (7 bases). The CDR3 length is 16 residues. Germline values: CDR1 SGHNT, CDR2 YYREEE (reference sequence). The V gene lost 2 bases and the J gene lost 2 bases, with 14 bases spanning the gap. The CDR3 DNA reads TGTGCCAGCAGCTTCGGGGGGCAGGGCCCCTACAATGAGCAGTTCTTC. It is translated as CASSFGGQGPYNEQFF.

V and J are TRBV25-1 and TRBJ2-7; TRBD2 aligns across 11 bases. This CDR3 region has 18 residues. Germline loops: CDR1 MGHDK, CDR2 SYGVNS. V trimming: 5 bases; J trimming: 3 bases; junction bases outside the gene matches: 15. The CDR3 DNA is TGTGCCAGCAGTCAAAACCGAGGACTAGCGGGCGATAACTACGAGCAGTACTTC. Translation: CASSQNRGLAGDNYEQYF.

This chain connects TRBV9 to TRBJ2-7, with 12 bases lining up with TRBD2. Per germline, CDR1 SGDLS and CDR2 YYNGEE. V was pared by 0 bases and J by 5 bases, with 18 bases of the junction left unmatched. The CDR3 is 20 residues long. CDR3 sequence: CASSVAPEVRLAGVTHEQYF. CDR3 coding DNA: TGTGCCAGCAGCGTAGCTCCCGAAGTGCGACTAGCGGGAGTTACCCACGAGCAGTACTTC. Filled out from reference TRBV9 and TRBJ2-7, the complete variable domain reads DSGVTQTPKHLITATGQRVTLRCSPRSGDLSVYWYQQSLDQGLQFLIQYYNGEERAKGNILERFSAQQFPDLHSELNLSSLELGDSALYFCASSVAPEVRLAGVTHEQYFGPGTRLTVT.

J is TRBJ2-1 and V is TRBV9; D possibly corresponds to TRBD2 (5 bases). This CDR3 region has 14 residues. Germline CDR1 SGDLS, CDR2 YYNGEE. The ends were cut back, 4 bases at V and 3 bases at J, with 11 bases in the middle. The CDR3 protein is CASSRGNNYNEQFF. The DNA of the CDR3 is TGTGCCAGCAGCCGAGGGAACAACTACAATGAGCAGTTCTTC.

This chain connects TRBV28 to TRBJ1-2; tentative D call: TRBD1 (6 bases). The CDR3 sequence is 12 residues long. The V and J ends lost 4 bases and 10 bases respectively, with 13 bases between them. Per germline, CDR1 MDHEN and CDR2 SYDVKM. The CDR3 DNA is TGTGCCAGCAGTTCCAACAGGGTGGACTACACCTTC. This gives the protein CASSSNRVDYTF.

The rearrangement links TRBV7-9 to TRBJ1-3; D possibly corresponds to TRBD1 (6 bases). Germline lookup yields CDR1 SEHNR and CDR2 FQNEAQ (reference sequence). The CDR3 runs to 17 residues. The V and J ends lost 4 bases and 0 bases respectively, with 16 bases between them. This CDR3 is CASSSPRGTLSGNTIYF. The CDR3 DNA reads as TGTGCCAGCAGCTCACCGCGAGGGACACTCTCTGGAAACACCATATATTTT.

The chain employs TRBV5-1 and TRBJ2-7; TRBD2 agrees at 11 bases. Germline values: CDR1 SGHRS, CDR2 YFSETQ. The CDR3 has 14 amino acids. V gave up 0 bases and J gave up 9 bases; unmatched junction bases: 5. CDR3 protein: CASSLGLAGSGQYF. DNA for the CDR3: TGCGCCAGCAGCTTGGGACTAGCGGGGTCCGGGCAGTACTTC.

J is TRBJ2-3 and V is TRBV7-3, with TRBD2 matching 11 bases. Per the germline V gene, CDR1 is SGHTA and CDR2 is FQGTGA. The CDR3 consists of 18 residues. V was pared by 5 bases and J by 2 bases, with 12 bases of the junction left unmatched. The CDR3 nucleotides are TGTGCCAGCAGCCTAGGGGGGACTAGCGGAAGTATCACAGATACGCAGTATTTT. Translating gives CASSLGGTSGSITDTQYF.

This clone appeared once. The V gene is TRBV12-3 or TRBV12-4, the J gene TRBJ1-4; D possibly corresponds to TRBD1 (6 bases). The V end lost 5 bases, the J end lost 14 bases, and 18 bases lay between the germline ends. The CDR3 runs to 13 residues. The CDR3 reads CASSLRQGRSLFF. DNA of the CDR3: TGTGCCAGCAGTCTCCGCCAGGGGCGAAGCCTGTTTTTT.

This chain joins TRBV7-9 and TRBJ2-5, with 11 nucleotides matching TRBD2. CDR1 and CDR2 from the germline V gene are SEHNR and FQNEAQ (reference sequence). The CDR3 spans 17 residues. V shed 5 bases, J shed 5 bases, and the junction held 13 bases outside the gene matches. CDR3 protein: CASSQTSGVIGGETQYF. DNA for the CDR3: TGTGCCAGCAGCCAGACTAGCGGGGTAATTGGTGGGGAGACCCAGTACTTC.